This TCR beta chain was sequenced for a study of beta chain features in type 1 diabetes. Across the whole study: Cell yields, gender and age were comparable in patients and healthy donors. Study-wide findings and caveats: A moderate, significant TCRB CDR3 shortening appeared in type 1 diabetes across four CD4+ subsets.

V was trimmed by 4 bases and J by 4 bases, leaving 13 bases between them. The CDR3 is 14 residues long. Germline CDR1 reads MNHEY; CDR2 reads SVGAGI. About this clone itself: What it binds is unknown.

Reverse transcribing all isolated RNA meant expressed TCRB transcripts were sequenced. Sequenced by immunoSEQ multiplex PCR; TCRdb stores in-frame clones only, minus some. The sample lists 350,000 to 400,000 clones, approximately 12% occurring once. Sequenced input: naive CD4+ T cells from blood. This clonotype originated in a woman aged 18-29 years with type 1 diabetes. V is TRBV6-5 and J is TRBJ2-5; D remains ambiguous. The CDR3 bases are TGTGCCAGCAGTTCGTCTCTAGTGGGAGAGACCCAGTACTTC. Amino acid sequence: CASSSSLVGETQYF.